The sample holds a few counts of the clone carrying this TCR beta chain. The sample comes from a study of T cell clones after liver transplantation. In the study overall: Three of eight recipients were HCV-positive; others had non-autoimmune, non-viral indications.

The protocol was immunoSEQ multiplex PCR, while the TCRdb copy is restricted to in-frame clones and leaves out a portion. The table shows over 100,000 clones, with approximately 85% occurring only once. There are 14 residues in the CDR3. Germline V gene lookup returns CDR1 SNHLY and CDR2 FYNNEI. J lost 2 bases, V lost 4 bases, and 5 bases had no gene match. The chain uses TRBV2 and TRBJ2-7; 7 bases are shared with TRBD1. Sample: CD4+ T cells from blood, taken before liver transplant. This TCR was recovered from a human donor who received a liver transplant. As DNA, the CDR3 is TGTGCCAGCAGTGTAGACAGGGAAACCTACGAGCAGTACTTC. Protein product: CASSVDRETYEQYF. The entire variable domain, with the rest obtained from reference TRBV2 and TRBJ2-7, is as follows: EPEVTQTPSHQVTQMGQEVILRCVPISNHLYFYWYRQILGQKVEFLVSFYNNEISEKSEIFDDQFSVERPDGSNFTLKIRSTKLEDSAMYFCASSVDRETYEQYFGPGTRLTVT.